Sequencing of this T cell receptor beta chain was carried out in a study of blood T cell repertoires in COVID-19. Study as a whole: The United States, Italy and Spain were the sources of the acute and convalescent COVID-19 samples.

Per the study methods: Using reference gene primer amplification, nucleated cell counts were estimated. Clones were sequenced by immunoSEQ multiplex PCR, and TCRdb holds only the in-frame ones, with some missing. The V and J calls and clone size were taken over from that table, and D and trimming were inferred from the DNA. This table has a few hundred thousand clones, 84% appearing once. The CDR3 loop spans 13 amino acids. With 0 bases removed from V and 7 bases from J, the gap between germline ends came to 9 bases. Per the germline V gene, CDR1 is MNHEY and CDR2 is SVGAGI. Material: peripheral blood. The chain couples TRBV6-5 to TRBJ1-2; a possible D gene is TRBD1 (6 bases). The sequence was obtained from a woman aged 35 to 49 who had recovered from COVID-19. CDR3 loop: CASSYSGTSGYTF. CDR3 sequence (DNA): TGTGCCAGCAGTTACTCCGGGACATCTGGCTACACCTTC.